This T cell receptor (beta chain) was observed in a study of response to subunit inactivated influenza vaccine. Findings and limits, study-wide: Only a handful of new T cells, the authors suggested, are recruited with each seasonal influenza vaccination.

In its sample, this clonotype was seen many times. Its antigen is as yet unknown. TCRdb re-called the RT-PCR reads with MiXCR, one entry per CDR3 protein. The sample records over 150,000 distinct CDR3 sequences, about 11% being singletons. Germline loops: CDR1 LGHDT, CDR2 YNNKEL (reference sequence). The CDR3 has 14 amino acids. V lost 0 bases and J lost 2, with 7 bases in between. V is TRBV3-1 and J is TRBJ1-1; D unresolved. The receptor comes from a man aged 50 to 59 who received an inactivated influenza vaccine. The sample consisted of non-naive T cells sorted from PBMCs, taken 40 to 50 days after vaccination. This chain's CDR3 is CASSQDWANTEAFF. As DNA, the CDR3 is TGTGCCAGCAGCCAAGATTGGGCAAACACTGAAGCTTTCTTT. Supplemented by reference TRBV3-1 and TRBJ1-1, the full variable domain reads DTAVSQTPKYLVTQMGNDKSIKCEQNLGHDTMYWYKQDSKKFLKIMFSYNNKELIINETVPNRFSPKSPDKAHLNLHINSLELGDSAVYFCASSQDWANTEAFFGQGTRLTVV.